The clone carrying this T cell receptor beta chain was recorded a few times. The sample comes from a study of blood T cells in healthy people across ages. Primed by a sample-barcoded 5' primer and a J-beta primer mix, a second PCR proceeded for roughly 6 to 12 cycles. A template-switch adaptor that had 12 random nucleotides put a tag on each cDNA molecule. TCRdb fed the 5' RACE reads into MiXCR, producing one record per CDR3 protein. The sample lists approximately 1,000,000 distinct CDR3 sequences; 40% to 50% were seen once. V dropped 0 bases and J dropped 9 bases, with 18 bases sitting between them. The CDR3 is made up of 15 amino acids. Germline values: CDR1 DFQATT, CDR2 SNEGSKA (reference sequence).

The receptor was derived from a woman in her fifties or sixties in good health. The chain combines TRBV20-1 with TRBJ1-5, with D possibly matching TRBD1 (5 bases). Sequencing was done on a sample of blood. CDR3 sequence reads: CSARDKADRRGPQHF. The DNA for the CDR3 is TGCAGTGCTAGAGATAAGGCAGATCGAAGGGGGCCCCAGCATTTT.